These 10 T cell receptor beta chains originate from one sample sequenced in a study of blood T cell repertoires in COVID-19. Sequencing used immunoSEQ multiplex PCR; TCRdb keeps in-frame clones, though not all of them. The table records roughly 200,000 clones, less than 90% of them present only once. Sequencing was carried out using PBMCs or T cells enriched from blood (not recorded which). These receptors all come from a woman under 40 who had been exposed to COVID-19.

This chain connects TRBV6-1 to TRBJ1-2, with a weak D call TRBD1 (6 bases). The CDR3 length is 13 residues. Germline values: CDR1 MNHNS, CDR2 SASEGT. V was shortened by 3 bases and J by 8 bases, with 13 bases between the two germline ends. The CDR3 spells CASSETGSGGYTF. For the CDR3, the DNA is TGTGCCAGCAGTGAGACAGGATCCGGAGGCTACACCTTC.

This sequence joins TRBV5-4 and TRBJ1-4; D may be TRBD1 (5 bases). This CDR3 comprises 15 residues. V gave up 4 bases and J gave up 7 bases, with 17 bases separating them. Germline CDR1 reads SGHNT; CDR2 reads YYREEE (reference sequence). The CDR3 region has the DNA TGTGCCAGCAGCGATATGACAGAGGCAGGTGAAAAACTGTTTTTT. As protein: CASSDMTEAGEKLFF.

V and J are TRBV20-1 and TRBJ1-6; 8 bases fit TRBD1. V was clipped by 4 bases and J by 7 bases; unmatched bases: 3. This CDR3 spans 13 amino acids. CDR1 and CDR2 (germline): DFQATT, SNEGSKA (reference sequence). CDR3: CSAIDRGNSPLHF. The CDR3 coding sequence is TGCAGTGCTATTGACAGGGGAAATTCACCCCTCCACTTT.

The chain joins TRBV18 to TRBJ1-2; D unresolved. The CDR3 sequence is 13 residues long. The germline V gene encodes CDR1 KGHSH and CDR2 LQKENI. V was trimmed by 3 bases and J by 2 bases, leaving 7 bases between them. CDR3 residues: CASSPWENYGYTF. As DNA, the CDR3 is TGTGCCAGCTCACCTTGGGAGAACTATGGCTACACCTTC.

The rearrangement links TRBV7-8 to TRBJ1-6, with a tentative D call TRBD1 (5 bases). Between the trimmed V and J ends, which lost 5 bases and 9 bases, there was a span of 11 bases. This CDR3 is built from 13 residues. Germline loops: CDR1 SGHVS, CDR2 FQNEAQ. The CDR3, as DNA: TGTGCCAGCAGCGGCAGGGAAGGTTCACCCCTCCACTTT. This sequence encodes CASSGREGSPLHF.

CDR3 sequence reads: CASSEAARWTGVEAFF. The CDR3, as DNA: TGCGCCAGCAGTGAGGCTGCACGTTGGACAGGGGTTGAAGCTTTCTTT. The chain links TRBV10-2 to TRBJ1-1; 9 bases agree with TRBD1. Per the germline V gene, CDR1 is WSHSY and CDR2 is SAAADI. CDR3 length: 16 residues. The V gene end was trimmed by 2 bases and the J gene end by 7 bases; junction bases not matched to a gene: 11.

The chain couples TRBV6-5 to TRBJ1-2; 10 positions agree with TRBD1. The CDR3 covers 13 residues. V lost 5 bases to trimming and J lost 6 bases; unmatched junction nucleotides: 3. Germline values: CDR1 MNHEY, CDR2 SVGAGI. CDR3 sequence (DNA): TGTGCCAGCAGTCGACAGGGGGCGGATGGCTACACCTTC. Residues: CASSRQGADGYTF.

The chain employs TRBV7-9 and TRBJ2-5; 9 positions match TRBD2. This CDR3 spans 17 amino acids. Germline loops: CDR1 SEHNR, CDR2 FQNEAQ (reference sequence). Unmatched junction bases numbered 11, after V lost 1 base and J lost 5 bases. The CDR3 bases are TGTGCCAGCAGCTTAGATACTAGCGGGTTCCTATCGGAGACCCAGTACTTC. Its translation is CASSLDTSGFLSETQYF.

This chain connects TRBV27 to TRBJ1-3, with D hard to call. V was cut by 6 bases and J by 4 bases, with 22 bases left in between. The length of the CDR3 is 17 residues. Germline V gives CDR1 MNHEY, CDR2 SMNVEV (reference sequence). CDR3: CASSPSERWGSGNTIYF. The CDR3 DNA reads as TGTGCCAGCAGCCCCTCTGAGCGGTGGGGATCCGGAAACACCATATATTTT.

Written as DNA, the CDR3 is TGTGCCAGTAGTATAGAGTTCCGGACAGGTCCCGAAGCTTTCTTT. Translated, it gives CASSIEFRTGPEAFF. V is TRBV19 and J is TRBJ1-1; 7 nucleotides match TRBD1. This CDR3 region has 15 residues. J lost 8 bases, V lost 0 bases, and 9 bases had no gene match. Germline loops: CDR1 LNHDA, CDR2 SQIVND (reference sequence).